This entry features one T cell receptor (beta chain) sequence. This record comes from a study of shared clonotypes between healthy human individuals. The CDR3 is 16 residues long. V was clipped by 2 bases and J by 4 bases; unmatched bases: 7. Per the germline V gene, CDR1 is MNHEY and CDR2 is SMNVEV (reference sequence). Measured with immunoSEQ multiplex PCR; TCRdb has only the in-frame clones, and not every one. This sample has about 600,000 clones, with around 95% found just once. Naive CD8 isolation took CD45RO-negative cells positively selected for CCR7 and excluded terminally differentiated effector memory CD45RA+ cells.

The source is a woman in her thirties in good health. The chain links TRBV27 to TRBJ2-1; TRBD2 aligns across 8 bases. Sequenced sample: naive CD8+ T cells sorted from blood. CDR3 sequence: CASSLLVGRDYNEQFF. The DNA of the CDR3 is TGTGCCAGCAGTTTACTTGTCGGGAGGGATTACAATGAGCAGTTCTTC.